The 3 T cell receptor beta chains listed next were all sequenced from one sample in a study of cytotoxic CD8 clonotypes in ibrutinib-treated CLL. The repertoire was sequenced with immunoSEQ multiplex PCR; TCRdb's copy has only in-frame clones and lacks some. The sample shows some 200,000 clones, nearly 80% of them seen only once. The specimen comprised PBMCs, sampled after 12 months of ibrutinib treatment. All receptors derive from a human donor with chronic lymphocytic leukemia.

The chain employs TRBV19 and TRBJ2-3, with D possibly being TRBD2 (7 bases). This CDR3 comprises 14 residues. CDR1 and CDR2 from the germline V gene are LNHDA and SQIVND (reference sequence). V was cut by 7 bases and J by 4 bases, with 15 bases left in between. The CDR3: CASKGGPMSDTQYF. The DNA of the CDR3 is TGTGCCAGTAAGGGGGGGCCGATGTCAGATACGCAGTATTTT.

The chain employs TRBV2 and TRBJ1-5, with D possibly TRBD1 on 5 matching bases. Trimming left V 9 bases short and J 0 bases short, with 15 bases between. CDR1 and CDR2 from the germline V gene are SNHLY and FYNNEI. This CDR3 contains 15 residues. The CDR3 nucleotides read TGTGCCAGTGGGACGCCTGACTATAGCAATCAGCCCCAGCATTTT. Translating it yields CASGTPDYSNQPQHF. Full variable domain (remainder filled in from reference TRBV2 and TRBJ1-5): EPEVTQTPSHQVTQMGQEVILRCVPISNHLYFYWYRQILGQKVEFLVSFYNNEISEKSEIFDDQFSVERPDGSNFTLKIRSTKLEDSAMYFCASGTPDYSNQPQHFGDGTRLSIL.

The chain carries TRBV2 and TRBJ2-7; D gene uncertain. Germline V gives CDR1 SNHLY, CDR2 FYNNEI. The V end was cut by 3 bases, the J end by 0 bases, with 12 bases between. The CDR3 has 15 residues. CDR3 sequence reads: CASSDNGLLSYEQYF. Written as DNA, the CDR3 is TGTGCCAGCAGTGATAATGGCCTTCTCTCCTACGAGCAGTACTTC.